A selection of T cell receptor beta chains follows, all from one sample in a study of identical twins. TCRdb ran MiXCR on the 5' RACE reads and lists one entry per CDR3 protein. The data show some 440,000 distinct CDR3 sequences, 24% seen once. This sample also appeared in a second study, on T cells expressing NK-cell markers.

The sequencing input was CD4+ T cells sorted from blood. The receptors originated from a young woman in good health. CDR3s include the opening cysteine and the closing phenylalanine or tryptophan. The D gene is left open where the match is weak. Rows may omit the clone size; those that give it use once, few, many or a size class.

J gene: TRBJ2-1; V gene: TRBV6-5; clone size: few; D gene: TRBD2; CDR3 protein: CASSYLPGGRGEQFF; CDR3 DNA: TGTGCCAGCAGTTACCTCCCGGGGGGACGGGGTGAGCAGTTCTTC
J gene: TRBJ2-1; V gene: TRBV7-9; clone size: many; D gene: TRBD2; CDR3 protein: CASSPGLAGGNEQFF; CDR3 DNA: TGTGCCAGCAGCCCCGGACTAGCGGGAGGCAATGAGCAGTTCTTC
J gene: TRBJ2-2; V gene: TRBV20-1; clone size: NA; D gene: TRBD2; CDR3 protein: CSGTRGWTGELFF; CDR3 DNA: TGCAGTGGGACTAGAGGGTGGACCGGGGAGCTGTTTTTT
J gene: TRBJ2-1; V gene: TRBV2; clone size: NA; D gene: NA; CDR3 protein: CASKMDRAGAYNEQFF; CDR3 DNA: TGTGCCAGCAAGATGGATAGGGCAGGAGCTTACAATGAGCAGTTCTTC
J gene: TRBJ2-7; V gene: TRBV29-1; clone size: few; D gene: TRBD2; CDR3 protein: CSVKREAPYEQYF; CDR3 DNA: TGCAGCGTAAAGCGGGAGGCACCCTACGAGCAGTACTTC
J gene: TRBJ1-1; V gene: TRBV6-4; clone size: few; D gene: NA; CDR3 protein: CASSAVQGGETEAFF; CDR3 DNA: TGTGCCAGCAGTGCCGTACAGGGAGGGGAGACTGAAGCTTTCTTT
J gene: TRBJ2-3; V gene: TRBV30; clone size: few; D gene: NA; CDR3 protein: CALERGLATDTQYF; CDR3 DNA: TGTGCCCTGGAGAGAGGACTGGCGACAGATACGCAGTATTTT
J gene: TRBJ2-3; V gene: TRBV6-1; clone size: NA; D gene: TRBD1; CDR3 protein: CASMREDRGPDTQYF; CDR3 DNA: TGTGCCAGCATGCGCGAGGACAGGGGCCCCGATACGCAGTATTTT
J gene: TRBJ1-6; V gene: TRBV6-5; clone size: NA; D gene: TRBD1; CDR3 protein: CASSYTLGTGRSPLHF; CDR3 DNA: TGTGCCAGCAGTTATACTCTCGGGACAGGGAGATCACCCCTCCACTTT
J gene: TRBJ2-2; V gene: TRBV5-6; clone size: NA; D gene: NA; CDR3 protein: CASAPGGRATGELFF; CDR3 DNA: TGTGCCAGCGCACCTGGGGGTAGGGCCACCGGGGAGCTGTTTTTT
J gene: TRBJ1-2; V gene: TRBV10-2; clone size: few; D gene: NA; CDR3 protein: CASSDRAFRGSYTF; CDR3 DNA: TGCGCCAGCAGTGACCGGGCCTTCAGAGGAAGCTACACCTTC
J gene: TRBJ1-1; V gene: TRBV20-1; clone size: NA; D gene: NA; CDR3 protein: CSAAGGGYTEAFF; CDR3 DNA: TGCAGTGCTGCCGGCGGGGGATACACTGAAGCTTTCTTT
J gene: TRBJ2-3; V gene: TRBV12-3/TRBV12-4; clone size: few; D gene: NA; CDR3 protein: CASSIRGTDTQYF; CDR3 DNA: TGTGCCAGCAGTATAAGGGGAACAGATACGCAGTATTTT
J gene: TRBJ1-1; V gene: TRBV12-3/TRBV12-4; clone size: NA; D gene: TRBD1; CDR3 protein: CASSFRDSLNTEAFF; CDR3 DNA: TGTGCCAGCAGTTTCCGGGACAGCTTGAACACTGAAGCTTTCTTT
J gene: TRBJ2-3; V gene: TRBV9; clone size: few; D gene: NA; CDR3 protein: CASSVAVYTDTQYF; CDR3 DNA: TGTGCCAGCAGCGTGGCAGTCTACACAGATACGCAGTATTTT
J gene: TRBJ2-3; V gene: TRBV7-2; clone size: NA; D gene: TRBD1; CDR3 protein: CASSLGTGGFDTQYF; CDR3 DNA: TGTGCCAGCAGCTTAGGGACAGGGGGCTTTGATACGCAGTATTTT
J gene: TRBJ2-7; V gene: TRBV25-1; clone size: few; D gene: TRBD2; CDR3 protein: CASSRSRLAGAREQYF; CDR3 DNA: TGTGCCAGCAGTCGAAGTAGACTAGCGGGAGCTCGCGAGCAGTACTTC
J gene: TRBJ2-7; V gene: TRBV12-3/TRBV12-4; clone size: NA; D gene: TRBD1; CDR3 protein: CASSLRSGQGAGEQYF; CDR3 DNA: TGTGCCAGCAGTTTAAGGTCGGGACAGGGGGCCGGCGAGCAGTACTTC
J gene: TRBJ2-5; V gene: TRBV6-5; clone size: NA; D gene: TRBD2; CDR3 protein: CASSYSPYQGAGGRETQYF; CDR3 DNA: TGTGCCAGCAGTTACTCCCCCTACCAGGGAGCGGGGGGGAGGGAGACCCAGTACTTC
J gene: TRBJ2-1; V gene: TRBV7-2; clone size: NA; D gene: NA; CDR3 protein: CASSQRTDGEQFF; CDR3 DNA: TGTGCCAGCAGCCAAAGAACGGACGGAGAGCAGTTCTTC
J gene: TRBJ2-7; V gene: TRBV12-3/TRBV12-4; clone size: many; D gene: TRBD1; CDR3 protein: CASSLQGTGYEQYF; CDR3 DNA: TGTGCCAGCAGTCTACAGGGGACGGGCTACGAGCAGTACTTC
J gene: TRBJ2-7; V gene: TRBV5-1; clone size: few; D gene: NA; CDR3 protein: CASSLTGAFAYEQYF; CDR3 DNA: TGCGCCAGCAGCTTGACGGGGGCTTTCGCCTACGAGCAGTACTTC
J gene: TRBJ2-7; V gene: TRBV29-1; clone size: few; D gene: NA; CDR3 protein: CSVRSDTGTYEQYF; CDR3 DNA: TGCAGCGTCCGAAGTGACACAGGGACCTACGAGCAGTACTTC
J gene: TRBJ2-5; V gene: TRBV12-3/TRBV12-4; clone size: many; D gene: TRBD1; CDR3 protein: CASSRQGAETQYF; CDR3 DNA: TGTGCCAGCAGTCGACAGGGTGCGGAGACCCAGTACTTC
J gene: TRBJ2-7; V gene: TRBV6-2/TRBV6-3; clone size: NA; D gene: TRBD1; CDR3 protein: CASSPLRDSYEQYF; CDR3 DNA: TGTGCCAGCAGTCCCCTACGGGACAGCTACGAGCAGTACTTC
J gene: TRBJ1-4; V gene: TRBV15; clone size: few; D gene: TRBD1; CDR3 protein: CATRPDREIEKLFF; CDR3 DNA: TGTGCCACCAGGCCAGACAGGGAGATCGAAAAACTGTTTTTT
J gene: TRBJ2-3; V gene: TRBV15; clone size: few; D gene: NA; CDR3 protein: CATRDLLTDTQYF; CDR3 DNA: TGTGCCACCCGAGACCTGCTCACAGATACGCAGTATTTT
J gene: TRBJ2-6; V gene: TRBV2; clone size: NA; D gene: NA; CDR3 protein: CASTTGGPPGANVLTF; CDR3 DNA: TGTGCCAGCACGACAGGCGGGCCCCCTGGGGCCAACGTCCTGACTTTC
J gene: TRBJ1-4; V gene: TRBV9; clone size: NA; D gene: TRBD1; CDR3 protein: CASSVGDSVEKLFF; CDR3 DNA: TGTGCCAGCAGCGTAGGGGACAGCGTTGAAAAACTGTTTTTT
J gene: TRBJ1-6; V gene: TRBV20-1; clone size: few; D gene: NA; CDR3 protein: CSARGEYNSPLHF; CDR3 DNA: TGCAGTGCTAGGGGTGAATATAATTCACCCCTCCACTTT
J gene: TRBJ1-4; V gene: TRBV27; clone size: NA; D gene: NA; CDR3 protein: CASSKGPDGGEKLFF; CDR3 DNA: TGTGCCAGCAGTAAGGGGCCTGACGGAGGTGAAAAACTGTTTTTT
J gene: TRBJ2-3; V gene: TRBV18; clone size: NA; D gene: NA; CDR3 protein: CASSPGDTSTDTQYF; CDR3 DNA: TGTGCCAGCTCACCAGGTGACACTAGCACAGATACGCAGTATTTT
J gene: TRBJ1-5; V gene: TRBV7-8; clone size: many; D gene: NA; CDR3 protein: CASSLGGPNQPQHF; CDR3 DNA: TGTGCCAGCAGCTTAGGAGGTCCCAATCAGCCCCAGCATTTT
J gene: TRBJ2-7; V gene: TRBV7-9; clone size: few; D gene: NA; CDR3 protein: CASSSYEEQYF; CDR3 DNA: TGTGCCAGCAGCTCCTATGAGGAGCAGTACTTC
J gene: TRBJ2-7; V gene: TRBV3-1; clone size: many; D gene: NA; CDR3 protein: CASSQYSYEQYF; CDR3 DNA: TGTGCCAGCAGCCAATACTCCTACGAGCAGTACTTC